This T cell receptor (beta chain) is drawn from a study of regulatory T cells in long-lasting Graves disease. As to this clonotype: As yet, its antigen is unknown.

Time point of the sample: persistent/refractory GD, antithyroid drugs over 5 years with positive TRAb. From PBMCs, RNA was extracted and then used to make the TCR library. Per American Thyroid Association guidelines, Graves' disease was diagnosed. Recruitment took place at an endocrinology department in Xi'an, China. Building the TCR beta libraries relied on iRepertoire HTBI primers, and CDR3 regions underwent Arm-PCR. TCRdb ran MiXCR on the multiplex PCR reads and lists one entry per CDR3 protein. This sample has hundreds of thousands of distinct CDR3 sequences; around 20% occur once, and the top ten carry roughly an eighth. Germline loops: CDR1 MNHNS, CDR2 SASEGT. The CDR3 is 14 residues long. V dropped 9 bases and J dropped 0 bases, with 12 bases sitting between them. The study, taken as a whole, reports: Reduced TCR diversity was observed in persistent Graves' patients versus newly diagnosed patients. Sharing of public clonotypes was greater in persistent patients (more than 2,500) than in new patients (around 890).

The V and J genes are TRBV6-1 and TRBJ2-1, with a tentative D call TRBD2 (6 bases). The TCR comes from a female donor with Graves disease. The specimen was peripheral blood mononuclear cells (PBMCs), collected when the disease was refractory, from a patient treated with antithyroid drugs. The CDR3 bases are TGTGCCAGTACGGGACTCCTCTCCTACAATGAGCAGTTCTTC. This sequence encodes CASTGLLSYNEQFF.